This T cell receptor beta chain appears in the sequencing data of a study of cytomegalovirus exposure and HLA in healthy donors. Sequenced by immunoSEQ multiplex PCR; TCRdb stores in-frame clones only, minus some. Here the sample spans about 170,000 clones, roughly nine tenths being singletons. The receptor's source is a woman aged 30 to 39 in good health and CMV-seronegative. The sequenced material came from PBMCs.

This CDR3 is CASSLDYNEQFF. The DNA of the CDR3 is TGCGCCAGCAGCCTAGATTACAATGAGCAGTTCTTC. This sequence joins TRBV5-1 and TRBJ2-1; D not certain. The CDR3 has 12 residues. Germline loops: CDR1 SGHRS, CDR2 YFSETQ. Trimming took 4 bases from V and 4 from J, leaving 6 bases between them.